A selection of T cell receptor beta chains follows, all from one sample in a study of circulating CD8 cells and anti-PD-1 response in melanoma. MiXCR, applied by TCRdb to the reads, yields one record per CDR3 protein. This table has some 500 distinct CDR3 sequences, approximately 6.7% appearing once. The sample consisted of CD8+ T cells from PBMCs, taken at baseline or after one month of anti-PD-1 therapy (not recorded which). The receptors stem from a human donor with melanoma. CDR3s include the opening cysteine and the closing phenylalanine or tryptophan. The order of the fields is J gene, D gene, clone size, V gene, CDR3 protein, CDR3 DNA. A D gene is named only where the DNA matches it firmly. Size is stated for part of the rows, as once, few or many counts, or as a class when the clone is expanded.

J: TRBJ2-3; D: TRBD2; size: large; V: TRBV27; CDR3: CASSFFKSGGGSTDTQYF; DNA: TGTGCCAGCAGTTTCTTTAAAAGCGGGGGGGGAAGCACAGATACGCAGTATTTT
J: TRBJ2-7; D: TRBD2; size: large; V: TRBV7-8; CDR3: CASSPVQRGSYEQYF; DNA: TGTGCCAGCAGCCCGGTCCAGCGGGGTTCCTACGAGCAGTACTTC
J: TRBJ1-1; D: NA; size: large; V: TRBV28; CDR3: CASSLFGGNTEAFF; DNA: TGTGCCAGCAGTTTATTCGGAGGGAACACTGAAGCTTTCTTT
J: TRBJ2-3; D: NA; size: large; V: TRBV23-1; CDR3: CASSLISTDTQYF; DNA: TGCGCCAGCAGTCTCATAAGCACAGATACGCAGTATTTT
J: TRBJ1-1; D: TRBD1; size: large; V: TRBV19; CDR3: CASLDRVATEAFF; DNA: TGTGCCAGCCTAGACAGGGTGGCCACTGAAGCTTTCTTT
J: TRBJ1-1; D: NA; size: medium-sized; V: TRBV5-6; CDR3: CASSFEGGDAEAFF; DNA: TGTGCCAGCAGCTTCGAAGGGGGGGACGCTGAAGCTTTCTTT
J: TRBJ2-2; D: NA; size: medium-sized; V: TRBV5-5; CDR3: CASSLDGYTGELFF; DNA: TGTGCCAGCAGCCTGGACGGATACACCGGGGAGCTGTTTTTT
J: TRBJ2-4; D: TRBD2; size: NA; V: TRBV11-2; CDR3: CASSLRWDYTSIQYF; DNA: TGTGCCAGCAGCTTAAGGTGGGACTACACAAGCATTCAGTACTTC
J: TRBJ2-1; D: NA; size: hyperexpanded; V: TRBV27; CDR3: CASSSTDNEQFF; DNA: TGTGCCAGCAGTTCCACAGACAATGAGCAGTTCTTC
J: TRBJ2-2; D: NA; size: large; V: TRBV2; CDR3: CASSGGTVNTGELFF; DNA: TGTGCCAGCAGTGGCGGGACAGTGAACACCGGGGAGCTGTTTTTT
J: TRBJ2-3; D: NA; size: large; V: TRBV2; CDR3: CASTSRSTDTQYF; DNA: TGTGCCAGCACTAGTCGAAGCACAGATACGCAGTATTTT
J: TRBJ2-7; D: NA; size: large; V: TRBV27; CDR3: CASSAGGQGEQYF; DNA: TGTGCCAGCAGTGCCGGAGGGCAGGGAGAGCAGTACTTC
J: TRBJ2-1; D: TRBD2; size: large; V: TRBV2; CDR3: CASSARLAGDEDEQFF; DNA: TGTGCCAGCAGTGCGCGCTTAGCGGGGGATGAGGATGAGCAGTTCTTC
J: TRBJ1-6; D: NA; size: medium-sized; V: TRBV4-1; CDR3: CASSQGRGATLHF; DNA: TGCGCCAGCAGCCAAGGAAGAGGGGCCACCCTCCACTTT
J: TRBJ2-3; D: TRBD1; size: medium-sized; V: TRBV27; CDR3: CAIRPGTGGTDTQYF; DNA: TGTGCCATCAGGCCCGGGACAGGGGGAACAGATACGCAGTATTTT
J: TRBJ2-3; D: NA; size: large; V: TRBV27; CDR3: CASSSDSTDTQYF; DNA: TGTGCCAGCAGTTCCGATAGCACAGATACGCAGTATTTT
J: TRBJ2-7; D: NA; size: large; V: TRBV2; CDR3: CASSLSSYEQYF; DNA: TGTGCCAGCAGCCTCTCCTCCTACGAGCAGTACTTC
J: TRBJ2-3; D: TRBD2; size: large; V: TRBV10-3; CDR3: CAISEGLAGGRDTQYF; DNA: TGTGCCATCAGTGAGGGTCTAGCGGGGGGCCGCGATACGCAGTATTTT
J: TRBJ2-3; D: TRBD2; size: medium-sized; V: TRBV20-1; CDR3: CSARDGGESGGTQYF; DNA: TGCAGTGCTAGAGATGGGGGGGAGAGCGGTGGTACGCAGTATTTT
J: TRBJ2-1; D: NA; size: medium-sized; V: TRBV14; CDR3: CASSQGGRGPIYNEQFF; DNA: TGTGCCAGCAGCCAAGGCGGACGGGGGCCAATCTACAATGAGCAGTTCTTC
J: TRBJ1-2; D: TRBD1; size: large; V: TRBV2; CDR3: CASSEALRDRGGGYTF; DNA: TGTGCCAGCAGTGAAGCGCTTCGGGACAGGGGTGGTGGCTACACCTTC
J: TRBJ1-1; D: NA; size: large; V: TRBV3-1; CDR3: CASSQAAFSTEAFF; DNA: TGTGCCAGCAGCCAAGCGGCCTTCTCCACTGAAGCTTTCTTT
J: TRBJ1-4; D: NA; size: large; V: TRBV30; CDR3: CAWSINEKLFF; DNA: TGTGCCTGGAGCATAAATGAAAAACTGTTTTTT
J: TRBJ2-5; D: TRBD2; size: medium-sized; V: TRBV7-2; CDR3: CASSLVGTRTSGIVVETQYF; DNA: TGTGCCAGCAGCTTAGTCGGGACCAGGACTAGCGGGATAGTGGTAGAGACCCAGTACTTC
J: TRBJ2-3; D: NA; size: NA; V: TRBV9; CDR3: CASSDGPSDTQYF; DNA: TGTGCCAGCAGCGACGGGCCCAGCGATACGCAGTATTTT
J: TRBJ2-2; D: NA; size: medium-sized; V: TRBV28; CDR3: CASRVDTYTGELFF; DNA: TGTGCCAGCAGGGTGGACACTTACACCGGGGAGCTGTTTTTT
J: TRBJ2-7; D: TRBD1; size: hyperexpanded; V: TRBV11-2; CDR3: CASRGKQGIFAYEQYF; DNA: TGTGCCAGCAGGGGAAAACAGGGGATTTTCGCCTACGAGCAGTACTTC
J: TRBJ2-7; D: NA; size: medium-sized; V: TRBV4-1; CDR3: CASSQDIGQNYEQYF; DNA: TGCGCCAGCAGCCAAGATATCGGGCAGAACTACGAGCAGTACTTC
J: TRBJ2-2; D: NA; size: medium-sized; V: TRBV7-8; CDR3: CASSREGELFF; DNA: TGTGCCAGCAGCCGCGAAGGGGAGCTGTTTTTT
J: TRBJ2-3; D: NA; size: large; V: TRBV5-6; CDR3: CASTWLGTDTQYF; DNA: TGTGCCAGCACCTGGCTGGGCACAGATACGCAGTATTTT
J: TRBJ2-3; D: TRBD2; size: medium-sized; V: TRBV28; CDR3: CASSSGGGNLTDTQYF; DNA: TGTGCCAGCAGTTCGGGGGGAGGGAATCTCACAGATACGCAGTATTTT
J: TRBJ1-1; D: TRBD1; size: medium-sized; V: TRBV27; CDR3: CATQSTGYNTEAFF; DNA: TGTGCCACGCAATCGACAGGGTATAACACTGAAGCTTTCTTT